This T cell receptor (beta chain) was recovered during a study of OX40 agonist ivuxolimab in advanced cancers. With respect to the entire study: Ivuxolimab was an agonistic, fully human IgG2 monoclonal antibody directed against OX40 (CD134), a costimulatory receptor. Of the approximately 53 patients in dose escalation, around 19 had hepatocellular carcinoma, about 15 had melanoma, 9 had renal cell carcinoma and 9 had head and neck cancer. The paper describes the monotherapy dose-escalation part (N ≈ 50 patients) of the phase I trial of ivuxolimab. Partial responses occurred in three dose-escalation patients: two with cutaneous melanoma and one with hepatocellular carcinoma. In the dose-escalation cohort, more than 75% of patients were male, and the mean age was approximately 55 years, with a range of roughly 20 to 80. Peripheral TCRbeta sequencing aimed to test whether ivuxolimab altered TCR sequence diversity and caused clonal T-cell expansion. Prior anti-PD-1, anti-PD-L1 or anti-CTLA-4 therapy was permitted, and 40% of dose-escalation patients had received checkpoint inhibitors. Intravenous ivuxolimab was administered to patients every 2 weeks at six dose levels: 0.01, 0.1, 0.3, 1.5, 3 and 10 mg/kg.

Genomic DNA was extracted from sorted cells for sequencing of the TCRbeta CDR3 region. TCRbeta CDR3 regions were sequenced using the immunoSEQ Assay. TCRdb re-hosts the immuneACCESS table, in-frame sequences only. Its copies lack some clones; in the studies checked, an unresolved V gene accounts for under half of them, and the cause for the rest is not known. Within this sample are tens of thousands of clones, with 88% of them counted one time only. The ten most abundant clones make up approximately 0.43% of the sample. Patients with autoimmune disease history or receiving systemic immunosuppression were excluded from the trial. Peripheral blood for TCR sequencing was drawn from every dose cohort at baseline, at cycle 4 day 1 and at cycle 7 day 1. Samples came from an open-label, multicenter, first-in-human phase I dose-escalation trial of ivuxolimab. The trial enrolled adults with locally advanced or metastatic head and neck squamous cell, hepatocellular, melanoma or renal cell carcinoma. Before TCR sequencing, CD4+ and CD8+ T cells were separately sorted from peripheral blood.

A word on this clone: The target of this receptor is not known. The sample holds no much larger clone one base away, and base qualities are not on file.

Study-wide conclusions, independent of this receptor: Low levels of normalized T-cell clonal expansion were also seen in some patients who did not respond. At doses of 0.1 to 3.0 mg/kg, clonal expansion of both CD4+ and CD8+ T cells in blood was seen between baseline and week 6. The antigen specificity of the clonally expanded peripheral T cells was not determined. In the 0.1-3.0 mg/kg groups, partial responders had among the lowest normalized peripheral clonal expansion, particularly in CD8+ T cells. After ivuxolimab, expanded clones were on average more numerous among CD8+ T cells than among CD4+ T cells.

At the junction V is shortened by 7 bases and J by 7 bases, with 8 bases in between. From the cysteine up to the phenylalanine, the CDR3 has a length of 12 residues. The CDR3 DNA has 36 bases and is translated from base 1. CDR1 MNHEY and CDR2 SVGAGI were looked up in the germline V gene. The sequence joins TRBV6-5 to TRBJ1-6, with the D gene uncertain. The source material was CD4+ or CD8+ T cells sorted from blood, sampled in a trial of the OX40 agonist ivuxolimab. This sequence originates from an adult with an advanced solid tumor such as melanoma, head and neck, liver or kidney cancer. The nucleotides read TGTGCCAGCACCAACGGGAATTCACCCCTCCACTTT. This gives the protein CASTNGNSPLHF.